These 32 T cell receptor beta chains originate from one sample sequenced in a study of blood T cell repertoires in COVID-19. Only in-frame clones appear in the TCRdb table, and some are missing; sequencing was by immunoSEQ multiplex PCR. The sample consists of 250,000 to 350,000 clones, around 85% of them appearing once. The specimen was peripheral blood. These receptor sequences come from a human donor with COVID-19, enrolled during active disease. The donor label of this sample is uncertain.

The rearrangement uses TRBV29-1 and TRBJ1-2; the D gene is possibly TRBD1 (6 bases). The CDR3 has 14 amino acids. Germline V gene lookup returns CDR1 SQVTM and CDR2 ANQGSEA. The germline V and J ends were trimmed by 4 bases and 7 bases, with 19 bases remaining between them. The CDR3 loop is CSVGEGDREGGYTF. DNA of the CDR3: TGCAGCGTTGGAGAGGGGGATCGGGAGGGTGGCTACACCTTC.

CDR3 protein: CASSQDWAGGSSPLHF. The DNA for the CDR3 is TGTGCCAGCAGCCAAGATTGGGCAGGGGGCAGTTCACCCCTCCACTTT. The chain carries TRBV3-1 (or the pseudogene TRBV3-2) and TRBJ1-6; 8 bases are shared with TRBD1. After removal of 0 bases from V and 9 bases from J, the junction contained 7 bases not matched to a gene. The CDR3 length is 16 residues. Germline V gene sequence: CDR1 LGHDT, CDR2 YNNKEL (reference sequence).

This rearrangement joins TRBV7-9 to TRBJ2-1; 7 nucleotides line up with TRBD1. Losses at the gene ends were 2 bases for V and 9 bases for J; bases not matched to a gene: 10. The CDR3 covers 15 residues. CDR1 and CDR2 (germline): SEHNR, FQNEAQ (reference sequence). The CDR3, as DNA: TGTGCCAGCAGCTTATGGGACAGCTCCACGGGTGAGCAGTTCTTC. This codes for CASSLWDSSTGEQFF.

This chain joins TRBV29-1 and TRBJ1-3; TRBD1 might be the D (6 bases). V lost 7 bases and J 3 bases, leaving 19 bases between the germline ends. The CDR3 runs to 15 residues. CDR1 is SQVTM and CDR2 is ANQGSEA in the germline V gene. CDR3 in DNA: TGCAGCGCCGGTGCGGGGGGCTCGGGTGGAAACACCATATATTTT. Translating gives CSAGAGGSGGNTIYF.

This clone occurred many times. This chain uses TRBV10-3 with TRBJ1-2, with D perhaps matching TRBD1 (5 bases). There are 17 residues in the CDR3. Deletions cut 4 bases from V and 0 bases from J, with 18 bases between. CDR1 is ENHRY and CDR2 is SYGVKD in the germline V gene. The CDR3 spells CAISVGPQTVSNYGYTF. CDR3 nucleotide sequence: TGTGCCATCAGTGTGGGGCCCCAGACAGTCTCTAACTATGGCTACACCTTC.

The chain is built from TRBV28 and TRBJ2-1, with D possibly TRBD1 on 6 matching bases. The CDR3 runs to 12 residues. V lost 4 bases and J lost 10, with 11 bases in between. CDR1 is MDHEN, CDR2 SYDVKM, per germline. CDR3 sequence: CASSSGTGEQFF. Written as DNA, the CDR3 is TGTGCCAGCAGTTCCGGCACAGGGGAGCAGTTCTTC.

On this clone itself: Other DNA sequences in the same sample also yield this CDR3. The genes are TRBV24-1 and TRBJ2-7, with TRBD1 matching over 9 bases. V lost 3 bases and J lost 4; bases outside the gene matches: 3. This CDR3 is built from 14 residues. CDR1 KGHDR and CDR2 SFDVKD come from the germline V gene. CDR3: CATSDADRGYEQYF. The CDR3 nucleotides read TGTGCCACCAGTGATGCGGACAGGGGATACGAGCAGTACTTC.

As DNA, the CDR3 is TGCGCCAGCAGCACGGGGGCTAACTATGGCTACACCTTC. This translates into CASSTGANYGYTF. The chain combines TRBV5-1 with TRBJ1-2; tentative D call: TRBD1 (5 bases). The CDR3 extends over 13 amino acids. The germline V gene has CDR1 SGHRS and CDR2 YFSETQ. V was shortened by 4 bases and J by 0 bases, with 7 bases between the two germline ends. Drawing the rest from reference TRBV5-1 and TRBJ1-2, the complete variable domain is KAGVTQTPRYLIKTRGQQVTLSCSPISGHRSVSWYQQTPGQGLQFLFEYFSETQRNKGNFPGRFSGRQFSNSRSEMNVSTLELGDSALYLCASSTGANYGYTFGSGTRLTVV.

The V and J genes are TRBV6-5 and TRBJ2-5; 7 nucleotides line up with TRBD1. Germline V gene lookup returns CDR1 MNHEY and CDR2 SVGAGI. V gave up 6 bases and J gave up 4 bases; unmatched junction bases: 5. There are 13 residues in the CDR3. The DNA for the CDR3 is TGTGCCAGCAGAACGACAGGGCGAGAGACCCAGTACTTC. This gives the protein CASRTTGRETQYF.

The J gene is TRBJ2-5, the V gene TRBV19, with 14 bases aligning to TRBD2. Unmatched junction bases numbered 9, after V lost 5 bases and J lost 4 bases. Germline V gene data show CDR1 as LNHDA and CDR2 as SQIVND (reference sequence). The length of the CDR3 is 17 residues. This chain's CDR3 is CASSSPGLAGVLETQYF. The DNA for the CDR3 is TGTGCCAGTAGTTCCCCGGGACTAGCGGGAGTTCTAGAGACCCAGTACTTC.

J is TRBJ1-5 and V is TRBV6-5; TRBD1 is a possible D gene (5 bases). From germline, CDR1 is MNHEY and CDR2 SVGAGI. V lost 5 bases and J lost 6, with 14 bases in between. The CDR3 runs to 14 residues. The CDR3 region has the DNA TGTGCCAGCAGTACATTAGCCGGGGGTCAGCCCCAGCATTTT. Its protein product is CASSTLAGGQPQHF.

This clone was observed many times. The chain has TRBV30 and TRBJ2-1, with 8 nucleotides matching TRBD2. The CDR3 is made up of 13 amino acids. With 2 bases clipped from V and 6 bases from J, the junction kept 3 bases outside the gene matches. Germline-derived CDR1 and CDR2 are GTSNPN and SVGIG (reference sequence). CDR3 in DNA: TGTGCCTGGAGTAGCGGGAGCGCCAATGAGCAGTTCTTC. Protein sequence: CAWSSGSANEQFF.

DNA of the CDR3: TGTGCCAGCAGGGGGGACAACCATCAGCCCCAGCATTTT. Protein product: CASRGDNHQPQHF. This rearrangement joins TRBV2 to TRBJ1-5, with a tentative D call TRBD1 (6 bases). Per the germline V gene, CDR1 is SNHLY and CDR2 is FYNNEI. The CDR3 has 13 residues. V was clipped by 6 bases and J by 5 bases, with 11 bases between them. Full variable domain (rest looked up from reference TRBV2 and TRBJ1-5): EPEVTQTPSHQVTQMGQEVILRCVPISNHLYFYWYRQILGQKVEFLVSFYNNEISEKSEIFDDQFSVERPDGSNFTLKIRSTKLEDSAMYFCASRGDNHQPQHFGDGTRLSIL.

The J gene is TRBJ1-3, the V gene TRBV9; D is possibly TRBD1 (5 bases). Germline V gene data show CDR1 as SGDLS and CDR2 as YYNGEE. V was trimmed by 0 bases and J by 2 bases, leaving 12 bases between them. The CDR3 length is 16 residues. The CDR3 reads CASSVEVGGPGNTIYF. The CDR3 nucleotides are TGTGCCAGCAGCGTAGAGGTGGGGGGTCCTGGAAACACCATATATTTT. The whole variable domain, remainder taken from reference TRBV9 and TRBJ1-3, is DSGVTQTPKHLITATGQRVTLRCSPRSGDLSVYWYQQSLDQGLQFLIQYYNGEERAKGNILERFSAQQFPDLHSELNLSSLELGDSALYFCASSVEVGGPGNTIYFGEGSWLTVV.

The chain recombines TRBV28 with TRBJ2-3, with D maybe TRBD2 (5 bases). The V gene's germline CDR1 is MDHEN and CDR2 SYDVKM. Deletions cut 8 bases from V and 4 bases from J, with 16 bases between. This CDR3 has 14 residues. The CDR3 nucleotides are TGTGCCAGCTTCGAGCGGAGCCGGGCAGATACGCAGTATTTT. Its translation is CASFERSRADTQYF.

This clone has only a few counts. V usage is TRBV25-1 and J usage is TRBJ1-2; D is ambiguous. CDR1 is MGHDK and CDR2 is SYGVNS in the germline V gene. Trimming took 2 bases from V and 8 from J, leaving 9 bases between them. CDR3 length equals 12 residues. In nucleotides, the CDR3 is TGTGCCAGCAGTGAAGGGAGGAGAGGCTACACCTTC. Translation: CASSEGRRGYTF.

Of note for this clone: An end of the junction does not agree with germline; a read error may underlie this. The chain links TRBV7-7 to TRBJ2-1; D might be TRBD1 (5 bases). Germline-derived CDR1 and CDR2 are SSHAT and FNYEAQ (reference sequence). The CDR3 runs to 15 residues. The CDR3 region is CASSLGAPPHNEQFF. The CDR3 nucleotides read TGTGCTAGCAGCTTAGGGGCCCCCCCCCACAATGAGCAGTTCTTC.

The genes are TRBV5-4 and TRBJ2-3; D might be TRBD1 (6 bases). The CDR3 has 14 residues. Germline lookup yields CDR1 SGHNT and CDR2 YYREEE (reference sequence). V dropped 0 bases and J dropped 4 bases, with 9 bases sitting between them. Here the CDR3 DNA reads TGTGCCAGCAGCTTGGAAGAGGGGGCAGATACGCAGTATTTT. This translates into CASSLEEGADTQYF.

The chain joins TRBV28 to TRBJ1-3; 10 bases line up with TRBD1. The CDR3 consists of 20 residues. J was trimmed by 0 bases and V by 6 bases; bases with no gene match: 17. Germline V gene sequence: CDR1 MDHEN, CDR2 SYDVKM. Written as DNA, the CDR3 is TGTGCCAGCAGCCCTCCCCCCGGGACAGGGGTCTTCTACTCTGGAAACACCATATATTTT. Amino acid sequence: CASSPPPGTGVFYSGNTIYF.

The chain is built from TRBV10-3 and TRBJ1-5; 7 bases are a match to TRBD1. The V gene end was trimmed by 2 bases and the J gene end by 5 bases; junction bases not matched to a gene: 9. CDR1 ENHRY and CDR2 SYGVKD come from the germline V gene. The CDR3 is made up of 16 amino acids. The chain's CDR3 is CAISEGRGYSDQPQHF. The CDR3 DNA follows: TGTGCCATCAGTGAGGGCAGGGGGTATTCGGATCAGCCCCAGCATTTT.

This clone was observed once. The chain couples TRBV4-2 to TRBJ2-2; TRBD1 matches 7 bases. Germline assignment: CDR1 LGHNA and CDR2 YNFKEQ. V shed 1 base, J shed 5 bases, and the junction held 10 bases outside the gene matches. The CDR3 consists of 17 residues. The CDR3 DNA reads TGTGCCAGCAGCCAAGGAACCGGGACAGTGCGAACCGGGGAGCTGTTTTTT. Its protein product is CASSQGTGTVRTGELFF.

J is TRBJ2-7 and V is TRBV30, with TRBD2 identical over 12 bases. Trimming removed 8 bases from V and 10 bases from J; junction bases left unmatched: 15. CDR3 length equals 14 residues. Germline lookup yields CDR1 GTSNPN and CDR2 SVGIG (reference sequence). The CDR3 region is CAHEFGASGRGQYF. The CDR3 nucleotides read TGTGCCCACGAGTTCGGAGCTAGCGGGAGGGGTCAGTACTTC.

The CDR3 DNA reads as TGTGCCAGCAGCTTGGACCTAGCGGCGACATCCTACAATGAGCAGTTCTTC. This encodes CASSLDLAATSYNEQFF. The V call is TRBV5-4, the J call TRBJ2-1; 7 positions agree with TRBD2. Germline CDR1 reads SGHNT; CDR2 reads YYREEE (reference sequence). With V trimmed by 0 bases and J by 1 base, 7 bases remained unmatched. The CDR3 length is 17 residues. Looking up the rest from reference TRBV5-4 and TRBJ2-1 gives the full variable domain: ETGVTQSPTHLIKTRGQQVTLRCSSQSGHNTVSWYQQALGQGPQFIFQYYREEENGRGNFPPRFSGLQFPNYSSELNVNALELDDSALYLCASSLDLAATSYNEQFFGPGTRLTVL.

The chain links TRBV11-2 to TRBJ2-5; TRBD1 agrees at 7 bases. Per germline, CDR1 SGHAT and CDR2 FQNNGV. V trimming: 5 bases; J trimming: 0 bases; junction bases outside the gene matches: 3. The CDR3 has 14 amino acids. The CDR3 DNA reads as TGTGCCAGCAGCCAAGGACAGGACCAAGAGACCCAGTACTTC. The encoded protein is CASSQGQDQETQYF.

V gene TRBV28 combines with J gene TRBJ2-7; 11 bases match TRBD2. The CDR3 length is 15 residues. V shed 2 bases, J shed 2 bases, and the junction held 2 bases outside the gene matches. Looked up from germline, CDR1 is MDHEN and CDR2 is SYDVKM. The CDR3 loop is CASSLALAGAYEQYF. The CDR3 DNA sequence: TGTGCCAGCAGTTTAGCACTAGCGGGAGCCTACGAGCAGTACTTC.

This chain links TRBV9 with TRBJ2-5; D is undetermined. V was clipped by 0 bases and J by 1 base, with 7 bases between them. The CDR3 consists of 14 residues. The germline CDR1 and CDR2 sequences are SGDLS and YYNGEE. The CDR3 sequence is CASSVGLVQETQYF. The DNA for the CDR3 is TGTGCCAGCAGCGTAGGTCTAGTCCAAGAGACCCAGTACTTC. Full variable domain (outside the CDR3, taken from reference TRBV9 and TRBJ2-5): DSGVTQTPKHLITATGQRVTLRCSPRSGDLSVYWYQQSLDQGLQFLIQYYNGEERAKGNILERFSAQQFPDLHSELNLSSLELGDSALYFCASSVGLVQETQYFGPGTRLLVL.

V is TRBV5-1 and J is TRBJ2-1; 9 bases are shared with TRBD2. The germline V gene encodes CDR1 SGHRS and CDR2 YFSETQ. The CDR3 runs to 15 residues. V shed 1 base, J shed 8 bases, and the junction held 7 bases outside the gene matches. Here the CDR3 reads CASSLQAGGPHEQFF. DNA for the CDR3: TGCGCCAGCAGCTTGCAGGCGGGAGGGCCGCATGAGCAGTTCTTC.

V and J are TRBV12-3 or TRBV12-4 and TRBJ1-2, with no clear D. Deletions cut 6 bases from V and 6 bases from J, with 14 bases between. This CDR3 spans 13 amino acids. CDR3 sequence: CASRPEAGNGYTF. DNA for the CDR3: TGTGCCAGCAGGCCCGAAGCGGGGAATGGCTACACCTTC.

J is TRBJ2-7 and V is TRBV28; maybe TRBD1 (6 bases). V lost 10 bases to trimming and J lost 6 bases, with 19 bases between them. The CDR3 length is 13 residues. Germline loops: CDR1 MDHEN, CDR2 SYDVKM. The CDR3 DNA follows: TGTGCCATGTCCCGGACAGTTTTTGGCGAGCAGTACTTC. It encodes CAMSRTVFGEQYF.

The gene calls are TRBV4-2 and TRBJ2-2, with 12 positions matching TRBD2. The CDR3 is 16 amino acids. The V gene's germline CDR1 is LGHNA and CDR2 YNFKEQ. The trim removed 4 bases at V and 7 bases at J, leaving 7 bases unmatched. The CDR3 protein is CASSPRLAGEGGELFF. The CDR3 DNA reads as TGTGCCAGCAGCCCCCGACTAGCGGGAGAGGGCGGGGAGCTGTTTTTT.

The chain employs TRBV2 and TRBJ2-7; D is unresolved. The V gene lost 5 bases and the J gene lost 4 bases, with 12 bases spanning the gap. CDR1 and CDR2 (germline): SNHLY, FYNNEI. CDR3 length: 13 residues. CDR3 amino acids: CASSFGSTYEQYF. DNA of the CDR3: TGTGCCAGCAGTTTCGGGTCGACTTACGAGCAGTACTTC. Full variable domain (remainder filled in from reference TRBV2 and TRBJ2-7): EPEVTQTPSHQVTQMGQEVILRCVPISNHLYFYWYRQILGQKVEFLVSFYNNEISEKSEIFDDQFSVERPDGSNFTLKIRSTKLEDSAMYFCASSFGSTYEQYFGPGTRLTVT.

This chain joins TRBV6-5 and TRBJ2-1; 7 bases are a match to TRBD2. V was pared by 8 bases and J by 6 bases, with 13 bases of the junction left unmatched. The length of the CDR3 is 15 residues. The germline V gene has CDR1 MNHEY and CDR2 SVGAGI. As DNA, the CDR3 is TGTGCCAGCGATCCCTTCGGGGGGAGGGCCAATGAGCAGTTCTTC. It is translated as CASDPFGGRANEQFF.